Listed here is a single T cell receptor beta chain. The data stem from a study of blood T cell repertoires in COVID-19. The repertoire was sequenced with immunoSEQ multiplex PCR; TCRdb's copy has only in-frame clones and lacks some. Of some 220,000 clones in the sample, around 84% were seen once. The sample was peripheral blood. This TCR was sampled from a human donor in a cohort sampled during active COVID-19.

CDR3 region: CASSSGVGGGETQYF. CDR3 nucleotide sequence: TGTGCCAGCAGCTCAGGGGTAGGCGGGGGAGAGACCCAGTACTTC. The chain carries TRBV9 and TRBJ2-5; D possibly corresponds to TRBD2 (7 bases). V gave up 4 bases and J gave up 4 bases, with 17 bases separating them. This CDR3 is built from 15 residues. Germline lookup yields CDR1 SGDLS and CDR2 YYNGEE.